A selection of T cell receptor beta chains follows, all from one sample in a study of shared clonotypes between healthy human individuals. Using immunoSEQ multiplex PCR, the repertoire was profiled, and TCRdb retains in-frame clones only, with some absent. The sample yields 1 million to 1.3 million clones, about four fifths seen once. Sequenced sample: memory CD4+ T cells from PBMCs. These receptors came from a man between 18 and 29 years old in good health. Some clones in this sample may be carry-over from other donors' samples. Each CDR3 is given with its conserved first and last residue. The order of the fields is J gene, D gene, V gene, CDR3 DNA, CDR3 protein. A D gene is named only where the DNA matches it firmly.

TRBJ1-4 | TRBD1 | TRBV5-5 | TGTGCCAGCAGACCGGGACAGACTAATGAAAAACTGTTTTTT | CASRPGQTNEKLFF
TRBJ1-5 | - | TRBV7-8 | TGTGCCAGCAGCCCTAGGGACCCGGGTGGGAATCAGCCCCAGCATTTT | CASSPRDPGGNQPQHF
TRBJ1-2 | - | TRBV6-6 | TGTGCCAGCAGTTACCCCCCCCGTGAAGACTTCTATGGCTACACCTTC | CASSYPPREDFYGYTF
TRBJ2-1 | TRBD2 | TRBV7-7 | TGTGCCAGCAGCCGGCAGCTAGCGGGAGTTGGAAATGAGCAGTTCTTC | CASSRQLAGVGNEQFF
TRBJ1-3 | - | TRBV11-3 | TGTGCCAGCAGCTTAATCCAGGATAAAAAGTTCCGTGGAAACACCATATATTTT | CASSLIQDKKFRGNTIYF
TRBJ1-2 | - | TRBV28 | TGTGCCAGCAGTTTTGAAGAGAGAGGCTACACCTTC | CASSFEERGYTF
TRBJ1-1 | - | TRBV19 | TGTGCCAGTAGTAACAGGGAGGGGACTGAAGCTTTCTTT | CASSNREGTEAFF
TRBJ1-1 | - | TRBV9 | TGTGCCAGCAGCGTTGGCCCCGGATTCGAAGCTTTCTTT | CASSVGPGFEAFF
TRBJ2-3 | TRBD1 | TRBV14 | TGTGCCAGCAGCCCGGCAGGGGGCAATACGCAGTATTTT | CASSPAGGNTQYF
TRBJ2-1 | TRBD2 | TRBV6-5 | TGTGCCAGCGCGGGAGGGCCCTACAATGAGCAGTTCTTC | CASAGGPYNEQFF
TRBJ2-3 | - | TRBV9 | TGTGCCAGCAGCGTAGATACGGGAGTAGTGACAGATACGCAGTATTTT | CASSVDTGVVTDTQYF
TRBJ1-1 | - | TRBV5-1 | TGCGCCAGCAGCTTACAGCCGCTAGGGCTTGGCACTGAAGCTTTCTTT | CASSLQPLGLGTEAFF
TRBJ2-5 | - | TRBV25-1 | TGTGCCAGCAGTGCTTCGACGAGGACGGTCCAAGAGACCCAGTACTTC | CASSASTRTVQETQYF
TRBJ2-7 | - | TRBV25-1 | TGTGCCAGCAGTGGGTGGACCTCCTACGAGCAGTACTTC | CASSGWTSYEQYF
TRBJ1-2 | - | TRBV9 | TGTGCCAGCAGCAAAGGGCCCAACTATGGCTACACCTTC | CASSKGPNYGYTF
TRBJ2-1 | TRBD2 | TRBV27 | TGTGCCAGCAGGTCGGGACTAGCGGGAGTGTACAATGAGCAGTTCTTC | CASRSGLAGVYNEQFF
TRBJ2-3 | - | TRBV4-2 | TGTGCCAGCAGCCAAGAACCCCTTACTAGCACAGATACGCAGTATTTT | CASSQEPLTSTDTQYF
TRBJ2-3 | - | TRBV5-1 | TGCGCCAGCAGCTTGGTTCCTGGGGGCGCGGGTACGCAGTATTTT | CASSLVPGGAGTQYF